This is a list of T cell receptor beta chains from one sample in a study of circulating and synovial CD4+ cells in juvenile arthritis. The assay was immunoSEQ multiplex PCR, and TCRdb's table has in-frame clones only and misses some. The table records about 36,000 clones, roughly 94% of them present only once. Sample: CD4+ T cells from blood. The receptor source for this set is a human donor with juvenile idiopathic arthritis. Both conserved end residues are part of each CDR3. The order of the fields is V gene, clone size, D gene, J gene, CDR3 DNA, CDR3 protein. The D gene is left open where the match is weak. The size entry is marked missing in some rows and otherwise reads once, few, many or a size class.

>TRBV6-1|.|TRBD2|TRBJ2-3
TGTGCCAGCAGTCAACGGGGGGGGACGACAGATACGCAGTATTTT
CASSQRGGTTDTQYF
>TRBV4-3|.|.|TRBJ1-2
TGCGCCAGCAGCGACCGACGGGCGGGTCTCGGCTACACCTTC
CASSDRRAGLGYTF
>TRBV5-6|.|TRBD2|TRBJ2-7
TGTGCCAGCAGCTTGGAGCTAGCGGGCGAGCAGTACTTC
CASSLELAGEQYF
>TRBV12-5|.|TRBD1|TRBJ1-1
TGTGCTAGTGCCTGGGACAGGGATGCTGAAGCTTTCTTT
CASAWDRDAEAFF
>TRBV5-4|.|TRBD2|TRBJ2-5
TGTGCCAGCAGCGGGAGGGACCGCGCAGAAGAGCAGTACTTC
CASSGRDRAEEQYF
>TRBV5-1|.|TRBD1|TRBJ2-7
TGCGCCAGCAGCTCCAGGGACAGGTGGAGCGGGCAGTACTTC
CASSSRDRWSGQYF
>TRBV9|.|TRBD2|TRBJ2-3
TGTGCCAGCAGCGTAGCGGGACTAGCCGACACAGATGCGCAGTATTTT
CASSVAGLADTDAQYF
>TRBV4-3|.|.|TRBJ2-5
TGCGCCAGCAGCCAAGAGGGGGGAAGGATCCAGTACTTC
CASSQEGGRIQYF
>TRBV2|.|.|TRBJ2-7
TGTGCCAGCAGTCCAACCTACGAGCAGTACTTC
CASSPTYEQYF
>TRBV7-8|.|TRBD1|TRBJ1-6
TGTGCCAGCAGCTTCAATTTGGACAGGATTAATTCCCCCCTCCACTTT
CASSFNLDRINSPLHF
>TRBV11-1|.|.|TRBJ1-1
TGTGCCAGCAGCTACACTAGGGTGGCGGGCCCAGCTTTCTTT
CASSYTRVAGPAFF
>TRBV18|.|.|TRBJ2-7
TGTGCCAGCTCACCACGCCAGGGCGAGCAGTACTTC
CASSPRQGEQYF
>TRBV6-5|.|.|TRBJ1-1
TGTGCCAGCCAGGAGGGGACGTGGACTGAAGCTTTCTTT
CASQEGTWTEAFF
>TRBV5-1|.|TRBD1|TRBJ1-4
TGCGCCAGCAGAGTAGGGACAGGGGATTTGTTGTTTTTT
CASRVGTGDLLFF
>TRBV7-2|.|TRBD1|TRBJ2-7
TGTGCCAGCAGCTTGTCCCGGGACAGGGCCACCTACGAGCAGTACTTC
CASSLSRDRATYEQYF
>TRBV5-1|.|TRBD1|TRBJ1-2
TGCGCCAGCAGCTTAGGACAGGGGGCAGGTGGCTACACCTTC
CASSLGQGAGGYTF
>TRBV4-1|.|.|TRBJ2-3
TGCGCCAGCAGCTCCCCTTTAAGGCGGGGGCTCACAGATACGCAGTATTTT
CASSSPLRRGLTDTQYF
>TRBV7-2|.|TRBD1|TRBJ2-7
TGTGCCAGCAGCTTAGCGGGACAGGGGGCCCACGAGCAGTACTTC
CASSLAGQGAHEQYF
>TRBV19|.|TRBD1|TRBJ2-7
TGTGCCAGTAGTATGGGACAGTACTCCTACGAGCAGTACTTC
CASSMGQYSYEQYF
>TRBV29-1|.|.|TRBJ1-1
TGCAGCGTTGAAGCTCGAACTGATGAAGCTTTCTTT
CSVEARTDEAFF
>TRBV6-4|.|.|TRBJ2-3
TGTGCCAGCAGTATGCAGAGCACAGATACGCAGTATTTT
CASSMQSTDTQYF
>TRBV7-2|.|.|TRBJ1-6
TGTGCCAGCAGCCCCGACCACGACAGGTCCACAAATTCACCCCTCCACTTT
CASSPDHDRSTNSPLHF
>TRBV19|.|TRBD1|TRBJ2-3
TGTGCCAGTTCGGACAGGGGTAATACGCAGTATTTT
CASSDRGNTQYF
>TRBV30|.|.|TRBJ1-2
TGTGCCTGGGCCACAGGGTGGGGTGGCTACACCTTC
CAWATGWGGYTF
>TRBV4-1|.|TRBD1|TRBJ1-6
TGCGCCAGCAGCCCCGGGACAGCGTATAGGGCAAATTCCCCCCTCCACTTT
CASSPGTAYRANSPLHF
>TRBV2|.|TRBD1|TRBJ1-2
TGTGCCAGCAGTCCCGAGACAGGGTTTGGCTACACCTTC
CASSPETGFGYTF
>TRBV19|.|TRBD1|TRBJ2-3
TGTGCCAGTAGTCTAGTGGGGACAGGGTTGAATTTT
CASSLVGTGLNF
>TRBV11-3|.|TRBD1|TRBJ2-2
TGTGCCAGCAGCTTGGGACAGGGGCGCACCGGGGAGCTGTTTTTT
CASSLGQGRTGELFF
>TRBV5-1|.|.|TRBJ1-2
TGCGCCAGCAGCTCCCTTCGAGGCGGGGGGCGCGGCTATGGCTACACCTTC
CASSSLRGGGRGYGYTF
>TRBV18|.|TRBD2|TRBJ2-2
TGTGCCAGCTCACCACCGGGACTAGCGGGGGGGCCGTTCACCGGGGAGCTGTTTTTT
CASSPPGLAGGPFTGELFF
>TRBV20-1|.|.|TRBJ1-1
TGCAGCCAACAGGAGGGAGCTTTCTTT
CSQQEGAFF
>TRBV2|few|.|TRBJ2-5
TGTGCCAGCAGGGAAGATGGAGGGGCTGGGGAGACCCAGTACTTC
CASREDGGAGETQYF
>TRBV5-1|.|.|TRBJ2-1
TGCGCCAGCAGCTTGACGGCGGGGTCTGTGGATGTGAATGAGCAGTTCTTC
CASSLTAGSVDVNEQFF
>TRBV7-2|.|TRBD2|TRBJ2-5
TGTGCCAGCAGTAAAGGGCGGCGGGGGGGCCTCCTCGGCCAGACCCAGTACTTC
CASSKGRRGGLLGQTQYF
>TRBV7-9|.|.|TRBJ2-3
TGTGCCAGCAGCTTCTCTTTCCCCTCAAGCGGCATATACACAGATACGCAGTATTTT
CASSFSFPSSGIYTDTQYF
>TRBV7-2|.|.|TRBJ1-2
TGTGCCAGCAGCTTGGGCGGCTACACCTTC
CASSLGGYTF
>TRBV7-2|.|.|TRBJ1-3
TGTGCCAGCAGCTTAGTTTTGCGGTCCTCTGGAGGAAACACCATATATTTT
CASSLVLRSSGGNTIYF